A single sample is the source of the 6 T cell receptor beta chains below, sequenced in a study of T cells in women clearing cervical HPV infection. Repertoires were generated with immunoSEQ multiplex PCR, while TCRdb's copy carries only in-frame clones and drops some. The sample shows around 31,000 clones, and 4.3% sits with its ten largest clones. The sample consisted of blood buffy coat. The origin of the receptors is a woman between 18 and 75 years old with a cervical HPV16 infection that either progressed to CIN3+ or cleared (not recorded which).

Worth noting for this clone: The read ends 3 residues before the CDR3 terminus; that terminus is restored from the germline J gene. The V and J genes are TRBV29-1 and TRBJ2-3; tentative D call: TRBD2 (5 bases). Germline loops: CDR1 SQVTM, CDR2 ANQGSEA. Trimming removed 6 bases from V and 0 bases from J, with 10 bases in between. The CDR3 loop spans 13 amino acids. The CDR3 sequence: CSVCSVSTDTQYF. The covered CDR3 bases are TGCAGCGTGTGTAGCGTAAGCACAGATACG.

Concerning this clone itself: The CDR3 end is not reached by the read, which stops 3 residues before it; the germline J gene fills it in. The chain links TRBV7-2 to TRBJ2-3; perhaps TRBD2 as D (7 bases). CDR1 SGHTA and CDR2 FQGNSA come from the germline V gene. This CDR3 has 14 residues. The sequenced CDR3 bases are TGTGCCAGCAGCCCTAGGCGGGGGCAAGAGACG. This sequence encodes CASSPRRGQET. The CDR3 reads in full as CASSPRRGQETQYF.

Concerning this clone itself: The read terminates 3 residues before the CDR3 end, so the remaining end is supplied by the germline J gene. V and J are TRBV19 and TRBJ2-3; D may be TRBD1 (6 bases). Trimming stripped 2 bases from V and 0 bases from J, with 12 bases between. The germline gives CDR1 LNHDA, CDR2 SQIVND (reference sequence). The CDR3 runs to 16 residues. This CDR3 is CASSIPGVPSTDTQYF. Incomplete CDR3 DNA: TGTGCCAGTAGTATACCAGGGGTGCCAAGCACAGATACG.

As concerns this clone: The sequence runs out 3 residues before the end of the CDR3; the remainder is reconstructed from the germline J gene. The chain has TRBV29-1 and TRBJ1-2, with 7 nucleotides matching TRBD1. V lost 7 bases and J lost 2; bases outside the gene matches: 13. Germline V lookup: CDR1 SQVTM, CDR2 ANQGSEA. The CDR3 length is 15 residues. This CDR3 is CSARREGAFNYGYTF. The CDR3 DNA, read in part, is TGCAGCGCCCGGAGGGAGGGGGCCTTCAACTATGGC.

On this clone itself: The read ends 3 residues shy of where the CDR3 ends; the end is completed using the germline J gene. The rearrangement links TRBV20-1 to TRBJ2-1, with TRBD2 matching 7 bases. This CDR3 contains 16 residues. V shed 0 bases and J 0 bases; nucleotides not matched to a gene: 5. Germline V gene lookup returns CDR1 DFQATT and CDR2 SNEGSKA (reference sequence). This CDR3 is CSARDGRESSYNEQFF. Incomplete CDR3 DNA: TGCAGTGCTAGAGATGGGCGGGAGAGCTCCTACAATGAG.

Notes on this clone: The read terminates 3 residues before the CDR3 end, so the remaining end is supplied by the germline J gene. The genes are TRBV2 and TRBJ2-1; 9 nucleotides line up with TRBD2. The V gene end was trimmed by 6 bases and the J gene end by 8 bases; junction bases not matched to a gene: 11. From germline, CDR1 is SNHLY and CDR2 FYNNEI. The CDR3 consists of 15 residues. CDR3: CASSNPGGGADEQFF. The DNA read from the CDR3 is TGTGCCAGCAGCAATCCGGGCGGGGGGGCCGATGAG.